The rows below give T cell receptor beta chains drawn from one sample of a study of cytomegalovirus exposure and HLA in healthy donors. Sequenced by immunoSEQ multiplex PCR; TCRdb stores in-frame clones only, minus some. The data show some 140,000 clones, around three quarters seen once. Sequenced sample: PBMCs. The receptors here all came from a young man in good health. Both conserved end residues are part of each CDR3. Each record gives: V gene, D gene, J gene, clone size, CDR3 DNA, CDR3 protein. D genes are given only for firm matches. Clone size is shown for a subset of rows, as once, few, many or a class of expanded clone.

TRBV7-9	.	TRBJ2-7	.	TGTGCCAGCAGCTTGACAGGAACTTCCTACGAGCAGTACTTC	CASSLTGTSYEQYF
TRBV9	.	TRBJ2-1	.	TGTGCCAGCAGCGTAGCCGGGACTGGATCCACCGAGCAGTTCTTC	CASSVAGTGSTEQFF
TRBV28	.	TRBJ2-7	.	TGTGCCAGCGCGCCCAGGGGAAGCTCCTACGAGCAGTACTTC	CASAPRGSSYEQYF
TRBV7-8	.	TRBJ2-7	few	TGTGCCAGCAGCCCGACAGACTCCTACGAGCAGTACTTC	CASSPTDSYEQYF
TRBV2	.	TRBJ1-5	once	TGTGCCAGCAGTGAATTGGAGGGTCTCTATAGCAATCAGCCCCAGCATTTT	CASSELEGLYSNQPQHF
TRBV14	TRBD1	TRBJ2-7	.	TGTGCCAGCAGCCGACCGGGACAGGGTTCCTACGAGCAGTACTTC	CASSRPGQGSYEQYF
TRBV9	.	TRBJ2-2	.	TGTGCCAGCAGCGCTTCCCGTATGCCGGGAGCGGGCACCGGGGAGCTGTTTTTT	CASSASRMPGAGTGELFF
TRBV6-1	TRBD1	TRBJ1-3	few	TGTGCCAGCAGTGTTCCGGGACAGGGATACTCTGGAAACACCATATATTTT	CASSVPGQGYSGNTIYF
TRBV4-1	TRBD2	TRBJ2-7	.	TGCGCCAGCAGCCAAGACCGGACTAGCGGGCTTGCGTTCTACGAGCAGTACTTC	CASSQDRTSGLAFYEQYF
TRBV15	TRBD1	TRBJ2-1	.	TGTGCCACCAGCAGAGGGACAGGGGTTATCCCCAGCTCCTACAATGAGCAGTTCTTC	CATSRGTGVIPSSYNEQFF
TRBV27	.	TRBJ2-7	once	TGTACCAGCAGCATCCCCCCCGAGCAGTACTTC	CTSSIPPEQYF
TRBV4-1	.	TRBJ1-5	few	TGCGCCAGCAGCCAAGAAGGCTTCGGGGGACAGCCCCAGCATTTT	CASSQEGFGGQPQHF
TRBV5-1	.	TRBJ1-2	.	TGCGCCAGCAACCGGGACATCGGTAACTATGGCTACACCTTC	CASNRDIGNYGYTF
TRBV29-1	TRBD1	TRBJ1-4	.	TGCAGCGTTCGCGGGACAGGGGTAGGAGAAAAACTGTTTTTT	CSVRGTGVGEKLFF
TRBV28	TRBD1	TRBJ2-7	.	TGTGCCAGCAGGATAGAGAGGGGGCGGAACGAGCAGTACTTC	CASRIERGRNEQYF
TRBV7-2	TRBD2	TRBJ2-3	.	TGTGCCAGCAGCTTAGTAGCGACTAGCGGCACAGATACGCAGTATTTT	CASSLVATSGTDTQYF
TRBV29-1	.	TRBJ1-4	.	TGCAGCGTTTGGAGGGGAGGTGAAAAACTGTTTTTT	CSVWRGGEKLFF
TRBV19	TRBD1	TRBJ1-1	.	TGTGCCAGTAGTATATCCTGGACAGGGAAAACTGAAGCTTTCTTT	CASSISWTGKTEAFF
TRBV7-9	TRBD2	TRBJ2-1	.	TGTGCCAGCAGCGTAGTTTTAGCGGGGGGCAATGAGCAGTTCTTC	CASSVVLAGGNEQFF
TRBV21-1	.	TRBJ2-4	.	TGTGCCAGCAGCTTGGGACAGGGACAGGGGATTGCCATTCAGTACTTC	CASSLGQGQGIAIQYF
TRBV29-1	TRBD1	TRBJ2-2	.	TGCAGCGTGTTAGGACAGGAGAACACCGGGGAGCTGTTTTTT	CSVLGQENTGELFF
TRBV28	TRBD2	TRBJ2-7	.	TGTGCCAGCAGACCCCGGGACTATCGATCCTACGAGCAGTACTTC	CASRPRDYRSYEQYF
TRBV27	.	TRBJ2-3	.	TGTGCCAGCAGTTTATCAGAGTCGGGAGATACGCAGTATTTT	CASSLSESGDTQYF
TRBV7-9	.	TRBJ2-7	.	TGTTCCAGCAGCCCCCCGATGAAGCACGAGCAGTACTTC	CSSSPPMKHEQYF
TRBV7-9	.	TRBJ2-7	few	TGTTCCAGCAGCCCCCTTTGGGGGATAGGGGACTACGAGCAGTACTTC	CSSSPLWGIGDYEQYF
TRBV7-8	.	TRBJ2-5	few	TGTGCCAGCAGCTCCCGTAGGGGGAGGGGGGCTAGCGGGTACTTC	CASSSRRGRGASGYF
TRBV21-1	.	TRBJ2-7	.	TGTGCCAGCAGCAAAGGACCCCGCCCGGAGGGGATCTACGAGCAGTACTTC	CASSKGPRPEGIYEQYF
TRBV5-5	.	TRBJ1-1	.	TGTGCCAGCAGCTTTAACGGACAGACTGAAGCTTTCTTT	CASSFNGQTEAFF
TRBV7-9	.	TRBJ2-7	.	TGTGCCAGCAGCTTATGGGGGGCGGGGGCCTACGAGCAGTACTTC	CASSLWGAGAYEQYF
TRBV5-1	TRBD2	TRBJ2-3	.	TGCGCCAGCAGCTCGGGGGGGACTAGCGGGCCAGATACGCAGTATTTT	CASSSGGTSGPDTQYF
TRBV7-9	.	TRBJ2-7	once	TGTTCCAGCAGCTTAGTCGGTTCTAGCGCCGGCGAGCAGTACTTC	CSSSLVGSSAGEQYF